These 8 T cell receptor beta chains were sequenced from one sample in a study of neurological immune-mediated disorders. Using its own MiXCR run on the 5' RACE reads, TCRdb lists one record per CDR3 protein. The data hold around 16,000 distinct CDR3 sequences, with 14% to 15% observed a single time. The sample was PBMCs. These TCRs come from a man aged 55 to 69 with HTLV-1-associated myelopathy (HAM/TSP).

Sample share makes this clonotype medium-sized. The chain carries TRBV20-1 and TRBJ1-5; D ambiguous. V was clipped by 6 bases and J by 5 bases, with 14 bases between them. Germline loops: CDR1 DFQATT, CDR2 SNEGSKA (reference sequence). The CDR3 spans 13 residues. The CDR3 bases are TGCAGTGCCCATCGGACGGACGATCAGCCCCAGCATTTT. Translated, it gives CSAHRTDDQPQHF.

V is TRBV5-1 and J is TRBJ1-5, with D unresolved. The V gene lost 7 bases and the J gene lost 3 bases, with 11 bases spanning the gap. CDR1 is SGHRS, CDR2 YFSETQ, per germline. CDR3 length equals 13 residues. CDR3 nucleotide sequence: TGCGCCAGCTCTCCGGCCATCAATCAGCCCCAGCATTTT. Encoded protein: CASSPAINQPQHF.

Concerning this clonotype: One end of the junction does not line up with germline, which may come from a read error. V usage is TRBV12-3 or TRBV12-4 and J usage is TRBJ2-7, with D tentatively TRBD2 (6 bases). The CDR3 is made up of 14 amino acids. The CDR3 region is CASSPVLGGDEQHF. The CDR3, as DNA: TGTGCCAGCAGCCCCGTTCTGGGGGGTGACGAGCAGCACTTC.

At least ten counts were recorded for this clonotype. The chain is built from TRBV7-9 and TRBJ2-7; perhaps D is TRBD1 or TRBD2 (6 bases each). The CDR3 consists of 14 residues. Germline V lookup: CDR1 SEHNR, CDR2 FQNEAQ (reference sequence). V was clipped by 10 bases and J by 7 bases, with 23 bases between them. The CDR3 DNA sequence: TGTGCCACCACCCCCCTAAAGGGGGAGGATGAGCAGTACTTC. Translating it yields CATTPLKGEDEQYF.

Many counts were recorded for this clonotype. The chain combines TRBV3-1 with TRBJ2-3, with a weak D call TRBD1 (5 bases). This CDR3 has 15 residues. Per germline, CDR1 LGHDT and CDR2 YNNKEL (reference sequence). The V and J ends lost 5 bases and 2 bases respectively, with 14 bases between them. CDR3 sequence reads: CASSARTLFTDTQYF. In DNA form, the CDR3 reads TGTGCCAGCAGCGCTCGGACACTTTTCACAGATACGCAGTATTTT.

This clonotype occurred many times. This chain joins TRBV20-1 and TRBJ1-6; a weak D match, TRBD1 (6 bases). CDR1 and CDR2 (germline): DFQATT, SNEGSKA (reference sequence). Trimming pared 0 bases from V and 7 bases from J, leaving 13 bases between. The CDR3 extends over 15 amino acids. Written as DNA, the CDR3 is TGCAGTGCTAGAGAGAGGACAGTGGGCAATTCACCCCTCCACTTT. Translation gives CSARERTVGNSPLHF.

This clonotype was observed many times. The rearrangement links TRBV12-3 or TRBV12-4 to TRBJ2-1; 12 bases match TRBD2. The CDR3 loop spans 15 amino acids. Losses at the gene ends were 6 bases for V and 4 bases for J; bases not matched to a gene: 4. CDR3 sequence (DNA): TGTGCCAGCAGCTCCGGGACTAGCGGGTACAATGAGCAGTTCTTC. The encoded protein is CASSSGTSGYNEQFF.

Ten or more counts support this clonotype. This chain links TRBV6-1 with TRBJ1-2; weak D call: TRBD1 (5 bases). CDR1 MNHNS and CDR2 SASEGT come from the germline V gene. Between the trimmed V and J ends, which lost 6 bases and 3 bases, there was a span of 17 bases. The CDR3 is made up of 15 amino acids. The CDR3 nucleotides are TGTGCCAGCAGACCGGTTGTTACCAGGGACTATGGCTACACCTTC. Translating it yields CASRPVVTRDYGYTF.